The rows below give T cell receptor beta chains drawn from one sample of a study of lymphopenia after photon versus proton radiotherapy. Only in-frame clones appear in the TCRdb table, and some are missing; sequencing was by immunoSEQ multiplex PCR. Here the sample spans about 16,000 clones, around nine tenths being singletons. This material consisted of peripheral blood, taken from a patient treated with proton-based radiotherapy. Receptors originate from a woman in her fifties or sixties with cholangiocarcinoma. Some clones in this sample may be carry-over from other donors' samples. Both conserved end residues are part of each CDR3. Each record gives: clone size, V gene, D gene, J gene, CDR3 DNA, CDR3 protein. D genes are given only for firm matches. Size values are once, few and many counts, or a class for expanded clones, and some rows have none.

clone_size: NA
v_call: TRBV18
d_call: NA
j_call: TRBJ2-7
cdr3_nt: TGTGCCAGCTCACCAGGGACTGTTTGGTACGAGCAGTACTTC
cdr3_aa: CASSPGTVWYEQYF

clone_size: NA
v_call: TRBV18
d_call: NA
j_call: TRBJ2-1
cdr3_nt: TGTGCCAGCTCACCACTAGGGACAGAGCAGTTCTTC
cdr3_aa: CASSPLGTEQFF

clone_size: NA
v_call: TRBV6-5
d_call: NA
j_call: TRBJ2-3
cdr3_nt: TGTGCCAGCAATGGACACGGGGGTCCCTCAGATACGCAGTATTTT
cdr3_aa: CASNGHGGPSDTQYF

clone_size: NA
v_call: TRBV4-3
d_call: NA
j_call: TRBJ1-2
cdr3_nt: TGCGCCAGCAGCCAAGATCCGAAGGGGAAAGCTAACTATGGCTACACCTTC
cdr3_aa: CASSQDPKGKANYGYTF

clone_size: NA
v_call: TRBV15
d_call: NA
j_call: TRBJ1-2
cdr3_nt: TGTGCCACCAGCAGAGATAAGGTGGGGTCGGCGGGCTACACCTTC
cdr3_aa: CATSRDKVGSAGYTF

clone_size: once
v_call: TRBV5-4
d_call: NA
j_call: TRBJ2-7
cdr3_nt: TGTGCCAGCAGCAGAGCTCCAGGCGAGCAGTACTTC
cdr3_aa: CASSRAPGEQYF

clone_size: once
v_call: TRBV19
d_call: NA
j_call: TRBJ1-4
cdr3_nt: TGTGCCAGTAGTAGCCAAGAGGCGAATAATGAAAAACTGTTTTTT
cdr3_aa: CASSSQEANNEKLFF

clone_size: NA
v_call: TRBV6-1
d_call: NA
j_call: TRBJ1-1
cdr3_nt: TGTGCCGGGGATGGGGGGGCGCCTGAAGCTTTCTTT
cdr3_aa: CAGDGGAPEAFF

clone_size: NA
v_call: TRBV5-1
d_call: NA
j_call: TRBJ1-6
cdr3_nt: TGCGCCAGCAGCTTGGAGGGGGGGTCCCCGGGATCACCCCTCCACTTT
cdr3_aa: CASSLEGGSPGSPLHF

clone_size: NA
v_call: TRBV5-4
d_call: NA
j_call: TRBJ2-6
cdr3_nt: TGTGCCGCCGTTGGGGGTCCTGAAGCCAACGTCCTGACTTTC
cdr3_aa: CAAVGGPEANVLTF

clone_size: NA
v_call: TRBV4-1
d_call: NA
j_call: TRBJ1-5
cdr3_nt: TGCGCCAGCAGCCAAGATCGCGGGGATAGCAATCAGCCCCAGCATTTT
cdr3_aa: CASSQDRGDSNQPQHF

clone_size: NA
v_call: TRBV19
d_call: NA
j_call: TRBJ1-4
cdr3_nt: TGTGCCAGTAGTCCTTTGGGGGCAACTAATGAAAAACTGTTTTTT
cdr3_aa: CASSPLGATNEKLFF

clone_size: NA
v_call: TRBV29-1
d_call: NA
j_call: TRBJ2-7
cdr3_nt: TGCAGCGTTGGCTCGGGCTACGAGCAGTACTTC
cdr3_aa: CSVGSGYEQYF

clone_size: NA
v_call: TRBV6-5
d_call: TRBD2
j_call: TRBJ2-5
cdr3_nt: TGTGCCAGCAGTTCCGCGGGGGGGTCAGAGACCCAGTACTTC
cdr3_aa: CASSSAGGSETQYF

clone_size: NA
v_call: TRBV7-8
d_call: NA
j_call: TRBJ2-7
cdr3_nt: TGTGCCAGCAGCTTTGGTGGGAGGAGCTACGAGCAGTACTTC
cdr3_aa: CASSFGGRSYEQYF

clone_size: NA
v_call: TRBV29-1
d_call: NA
j_call: TRBJ2-5
cdr3_nt: TGCAGCGTTGGGGACACGTACCAAGAGACCCAGTACTTC
cdr3_aa: CSVGDTYQETQYF

clone_size: NA
v_call: TRBV5-8
d_call: NA
j_call: TRBJ1-2
cdr3_nt: TGTGCCAGCAGCTTAAACCAGGTGGGAGAATATGGCTACACCTTC
cdr3_aa: CASSLNQVGEYGYTF

clone_size: NA
v_call: TRBV5-1
d_call: TRBD2
j_call: TRBJ2-3
cdr3_nt: TGCGCCAGCAGCTCAATGACTAGCGGGGGCGTTACAGATACGCAGTATTTT
cdr3_aa: CASSSMTSGGVTDTQYF

clone_size: NA
v_call: TRBV5-1
d_call: NA
j_call: TRBJ2-3
cdr3_nt: TGCGCCAGCAGCCTACAAGACCGGGGAACGCAGTATTTT
cdr3_aa: CASSLQDRGTQYF

clone_size: NA
v_call: TRBV6-5
d_call: NA
j_call: TRBJ1-1
cdr3_nt: TGTGCCAGCAACGGGGGGCGTGGGCGGACTGAAGCTTTCTTT
cdr3_aa: CASNGGRGRTEAFF

clone_size: NA
v_call: TRBV29-1
d_call: NA
j_call: TRBJ1-4
cdr3_nt: TGCAGCGTCCTTCCTCATATAGGGCAAAATGAAAAACTGTTTTTT
cdr3_aa: CSVLPHIGQNEKLFF

clone_size: NA
v_call: TRBV10-2
d_call: NA
j_call: TRBJ2-5
cdr3_nt: TGCGCCAGCAGTCAACGGCGGGAGACCCAGTACTTC
cdr3_aa: CASSQRRETQYF

clone_size: once
v_call: TRBV10-3
d_call: TRBD2
j_call: TRBJ2-5
cdr3_nt: TGTGCCATCAGTGAGTCGATTAGCGGGGGCCAAGAGACCCAGTACTTC
cdr3_aa: CAISESISGGQETQYF

clone_size: few
v_call: TRBV9
d_call: TRBD1
j_call: TRBJ2-2
cdr3_nt: TGTGCCAGCAGCTCAACGACAGGGTCCAACACCGGGGAGCTGTTTTTT
cdr3_aa: CASSSTTGSNTGELFF

clone_size: NA
v_call: TRBV11-2
d_call: NA
j_call: TRBJ1-1
cdr3_nt: TGTGCCAGCAGCTTAGAGGGTCTTAGGAACACTGAAGCTTTCTTT
cdr3_aa: CASSLEGLRNTEAFF

clone_size: few
v_call: TRBV5-6
d_call: NA
j_call: TRBJ1-5
cdr3_nt: TGTGCCAGCAGCTTGTCCCCTGGCGGAGAGGGCAATCAGCCCCAGCATTTT
cdr3_aa: CASSLSPGGEGNQPQHF

clone_size: NA
v_call: TRBV28
d_call: NA
j_call: TRBJ2-7
cdr3_nt: TGTGCCAGCAGTTTATACGAGCAGTACTTC
cdr3_aa: CASSLYEQYF

clone_size: few
v_call: TRBV11-3
d_call: TRBD2
j_call: TRBJ2-1
cdr3_nt: TGTGCCAGCAGTCCTCCGGGACTAGCATCCAATGAGCAGTTCTTC
cdr3_aa: CASSPPGLASNEQFF

clone_size: NA
v_call: TRBV10-3
d_call: NA
j_call: TRBJ2-6
cdr3_nt: TGTGCCATCCGCCTGGGAGGAGCTGGGGCCAACGTCCTGACTTTC
cdr3_aa: CAIRLGGAGANVLTF

clone_size: NA
v_call: TRBV18
d_call: NA
j_call: TRBJ2-6
cdr3_nt: TGTGCCAGCTCACCACCGGGGGTTGGGGCCAACGTCCTGACTTTC
cdr3_aa: CASSPPGVGANVLTF

clone_size: NA
v_call: TRBV5-1
d_call: NA
j_call: TRBJ2-3
cdr3_nt: TGCGCCAGCGTGGTAGGAGGTACTCTCACAGATACGCAGTATTTT
cdr3_aa: CASVVGGTLTDTQYF

clone_size: NA
v_call: TRBV2
d_call: NA
j_call: TRBJ2-3
cdr3_nt: TGTGCCAGCAGGGACAACACAGATACGCAGTATTTT
cdr3_aa: CASRDNTDTQYF

clone_size: NA
v_call: TRBV4-3
d_call: NA
j_call: TRBJ2-6
cdr3_nt: TGCGCCAGCAGCCAAGATCTGTTTACTAGGGGAGACTCTGGGGCCAACGTCCTGACTTTC
cdr3_aa: CASSQDLFTRGDSGANVLTF

clone_size: NA
v_call: TRBV11-3
d_call: TRBD2
j_call: TRBJ2-1
cdr3_nt: TGTGCCAGCAGCGCGTCTAGCGGGAGGACCTACAATGAGCAGTTCTTC
cdr3_aa: CASSASSGRTYNEQFF

clone_size: NA
v_call: TRBV1
d_call: NA
j_call: TRBJ2-1
cdr3_nt: TGCACCAGCACCAGACTAGCCGTCATGGGCTACAATGAGCAGTTCTTC
cdr3_aa: CTSTRLAVMGYNEQFF